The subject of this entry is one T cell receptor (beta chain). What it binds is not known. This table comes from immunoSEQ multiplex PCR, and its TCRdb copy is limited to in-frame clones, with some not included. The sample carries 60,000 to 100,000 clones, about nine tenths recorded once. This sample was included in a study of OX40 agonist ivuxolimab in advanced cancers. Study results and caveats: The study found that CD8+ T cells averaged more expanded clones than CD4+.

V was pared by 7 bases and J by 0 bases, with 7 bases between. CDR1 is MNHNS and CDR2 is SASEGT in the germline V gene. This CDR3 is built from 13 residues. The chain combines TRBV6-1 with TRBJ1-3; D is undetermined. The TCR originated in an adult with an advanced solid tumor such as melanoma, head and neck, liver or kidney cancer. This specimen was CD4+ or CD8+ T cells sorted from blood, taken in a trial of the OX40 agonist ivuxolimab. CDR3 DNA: TGTGCCAGCAATCTGCTCTCTGGAAACACCATATATTTT. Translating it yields CASNLLSGNTIYF.